This entry describes one T cell receptor (beta chain). The antigen remains unidentified. Constant-segment primers were used for 5'RACE, and the resulting TCR alpha and TCR beta cDNA libraries carried sample barcodes and UMIs. MiXCR, run by TCRdb on the 5' RACE reads, gives a single entry per CDR3 protein. Here the sample spans approximately 99,000 distinct CDR3 sequences, roughly a sixth being singletons. This sample was included in a study of T-cell memory formation after mild COVID-19. Study-wide background: For the most part, TCR clusters were specific to one donor.

Points from the study as a whole: A subset of responding clones appeared in pre-infection memory, suggesting cross-reactive memory joined. In second-wave clones peaking day 37, SARS-CoV-2 specificity remained unconfirmed.

Germline trimming cut 4 bases from V and 7 bases from J; bases unmatched to any gene: 8. This CDR3 is 15 amino acids long. Germline V gene lookup returns CDR1 SGHRS and CDR2 YFSETQ. The TCR comes from a man between 18 and 29 years old who had mild COVID-19 (a few samples of this study predate the infection). Cell type and time point are not known. Sequenced input: PBMCs or a T cell subset sorted from them (not recorded which). The J gene is TRBJ1-6, the V gene TRBV5-1; 7 bases match TRBD1. The DNA of the CDR3 is TGCGCCAGCAGCCGAGCCGGGACAGTAAATTCACCCCTCCACTTT. It is translated as CASSRAGTVNSPLHF.